This T cell receptor (beta chain) was profiled in a study of tumor-infiltrating lymphocytes in primary liver carcinoma (TCRdb year 2017). With regard to the full study: Hepatocellular carcinoma (four) or combined HCC and intrahepatic cholangiocarcinoma (one) was present in the five patients, who were three men and two women aged 30 to 69 years. A total of 35 specimens from 5 patients, comprising around 25 tumor regions, 5 adjacent noncancerous liver tissues and 5 peripheral blood samples, were covered by TCRbeta repertoire sequencing. Repertoires from technical replicates were highly reproducible, with mean shared-clone rates about 0.86 and correlation coefficients above 0.95. For each liver tumor, the study sampled five regions along with adjacent normal tissue and blood, and applied TCRbeta repertoire sequencing, expression microarrays and whole-exome sequencing. The five patients had tumors staged T1-T3 N0M0, with maximum diameters ranging from about 4 to 11 cm. Samples yielded roughly 3.65 to 7.5 million productive TCRbeta reads; read depth did not differ significantly between tissue types. Agilent mRNA microarray profiling was performed on the approximately 27 tumor region samples to relate TCRbeta repertoire diversity to the local molecular phenotype.

Based on the germline V gene, the CDR1 and CDR2 sequences are MDHEN and SYDVKM. The germline V end is reduced by 5 bases and the J end by 7 bases; junction bases left unmatched: 4. CDR3 length: 12 amino acids, cysteine to phenylalanine. Here the CDR3 DNA is all that survives: 36 bases in frame from base 1. Using a constant-region primer and ProtoScript II reverse transcriptase, TCRbeta-specific cDNA was reverse-transcribed from approximately 0.5 ug total RNA. Construction of the TCRbeta libraries relied on three nested rounds of multiplex PCR, following a slightly modified ARM-PCR procedure. Each of the first two PCR rounds ran for about 9 cycles and used multiplex TRBV1-TRBV30 forward primers together with a Cbeta reverse primer. A final 25-cycle PCR with Deep VentR polymerase added sample barcodes and Illumina adapters. Before sequencing, amplicons of 200-500 bp were purified from gel using a QIAquick gel extraction kit. The TCRbeta amplicons were sequenced with 250-bp paired-end reads on an Illumina HiSeq 2500. The source study handled its data this way. Reads were quality-trimmed with Trimmomatic v0.33, and paired reads were merged with FLASH v1.2.11 to recover full CDR3 sequences. V, D and J germline segments were assigned to the rearranged TCRbeta sequences by MiGEC v1.2.1b. VDJtools v1.0.0 computed clonotype statistics and Shannon-Wiener diversity indices. To cut down on sampling bias, every analysis after diversity analysis relied on just the 250 most abundant clonotypes from each sample. The public reads were run again by TCRdb, first through fastp at Q25 and then through MiXCR, and only productive beta chains were kept. Every distinct CDR3 protein forms one entry, paired with its most common genes and DNA. The V and J calls reflect TCRdb's pipeline rather than the authors' work. For this sample the table gives 100,000 or so distinct CDR3 sequences, of which around 63% were detected only once. Of the sample, 9% to 10% falls within the top ten clones.

The research as a whole found: Repertoire overlap was higher between tumor regions (mean about 36%) than tumor-adjacent (approximately 17%) or tumor-blood (about 14%) pairs, consistent with antigen-driven expansion. A significantly larger repertoire fraction was made up by the top 250 clones in tumors than in blood (p = 0.039). Since the samples were bulk and unsorted, there was no way to compare CD4+ and CD8+ T cell repertoires. Only the TCR beta chain was sequenced, so true repertoire diversity is likely underestimated because unpaired alpha chains were not captured. Only roughly 8-24% of top clones appeared in all five regions of a tumor, which suggests that tumor-infiltrating T cells are spatially heterogeneous. The study included only five or six patients, and the authors note findings should be validated in a larger study.

Without any cell sorting, total RNA and DNA were co-extracted from about 20-30 mg of bulk tissue using the AllPrep DNA/RNA mini kit. Roughly five patients with histopathologically diagnosed primary liver carcinoma underwent surgical resection in China between late 2015 and March 2016. At the time of sampling, the patients had chronic HBV infection and had not received any treatment. Each tumor was sampled at five spatially separated regions: the tumor centre plus the superior, inferior, left-lateral and right-lateral poles. Histology showed that every tumor sample contained more than 80% viable tumor cells. Fresh tumor and adjacent tissue pieces were bisected, with one half stored in RNAlater at -80 degrees C and the other half sent for histology. Comments on this clonotype: Its antigen remains unidentified. No much larger clonotype is one base removed from it; base qualities were not supplied.

The sequence links TRBV28 to TRBJ1-2, with 7 central nucleotides matching TRBD1. This clonotype was obtained from a woman aged 55-70 years with primary liver carcinoma and hepatitis B virus infection. The sample was liver tumor tissue from sampling region 5. This specimen's cell subset or site label, interpreted: tumor region T5, tumor centre. CDR3 reads: CASSPDRVGYTF. The DNA is TGTGCCAGCAGTCCCGACAGGGTTGGCTACACCTTC.